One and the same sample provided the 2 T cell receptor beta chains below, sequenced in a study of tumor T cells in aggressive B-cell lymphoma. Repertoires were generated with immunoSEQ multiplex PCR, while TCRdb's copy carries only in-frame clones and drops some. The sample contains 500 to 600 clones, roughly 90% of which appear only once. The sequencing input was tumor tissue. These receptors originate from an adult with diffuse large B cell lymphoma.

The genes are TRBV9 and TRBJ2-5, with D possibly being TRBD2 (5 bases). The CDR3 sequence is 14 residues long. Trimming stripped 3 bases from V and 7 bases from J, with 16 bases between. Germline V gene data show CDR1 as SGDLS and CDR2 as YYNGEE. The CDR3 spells CASSAQDSGGTQYF. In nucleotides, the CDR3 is TGTGCCAGCAGCGCTCAGGACTCAGGAGGGACCCAGTACTTC.

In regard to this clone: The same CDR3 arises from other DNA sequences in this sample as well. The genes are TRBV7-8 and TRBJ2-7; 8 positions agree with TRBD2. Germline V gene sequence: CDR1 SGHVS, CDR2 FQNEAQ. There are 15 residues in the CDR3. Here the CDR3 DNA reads TGTGCTAGCGGGACCTTAGCGGGTCTAACCTACGAGCAGTACTTC. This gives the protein CASGTLAGLTYEQYF.